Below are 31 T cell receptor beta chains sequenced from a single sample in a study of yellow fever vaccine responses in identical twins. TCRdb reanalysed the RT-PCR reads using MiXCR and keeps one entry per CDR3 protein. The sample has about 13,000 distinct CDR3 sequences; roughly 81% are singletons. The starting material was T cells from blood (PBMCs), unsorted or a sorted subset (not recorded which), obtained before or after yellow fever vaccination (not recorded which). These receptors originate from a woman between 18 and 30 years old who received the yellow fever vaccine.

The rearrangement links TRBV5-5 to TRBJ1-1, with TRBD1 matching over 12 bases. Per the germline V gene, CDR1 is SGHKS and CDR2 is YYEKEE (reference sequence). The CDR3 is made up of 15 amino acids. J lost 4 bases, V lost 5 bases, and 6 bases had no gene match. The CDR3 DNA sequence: TGTGCCAGCAGTTACCGGGACAGGGGGCCCACTGAAGCTTTCTTT. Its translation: CASSYRDRGPTEAFF.

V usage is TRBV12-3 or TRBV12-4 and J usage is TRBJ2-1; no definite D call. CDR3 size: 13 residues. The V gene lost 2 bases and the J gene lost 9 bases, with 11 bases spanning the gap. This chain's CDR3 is CASSLLRPGEQFF. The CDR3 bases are TGTGCCAGCAGTTTATTGAGGCCCGGTGAGCAGTTCTTC.

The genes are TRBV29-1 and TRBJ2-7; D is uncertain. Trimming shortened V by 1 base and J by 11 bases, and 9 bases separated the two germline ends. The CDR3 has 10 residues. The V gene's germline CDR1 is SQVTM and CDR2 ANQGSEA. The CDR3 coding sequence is TGCAGCGTTGAAGGGACGGGCAAGTACTTC. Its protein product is CSVEGTGKYF.

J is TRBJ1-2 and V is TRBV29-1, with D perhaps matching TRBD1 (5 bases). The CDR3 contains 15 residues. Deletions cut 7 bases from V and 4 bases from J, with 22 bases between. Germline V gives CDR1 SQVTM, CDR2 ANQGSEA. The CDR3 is CSGGGGGAHSYGYTF. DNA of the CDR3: TGCAGCGGTGGTGGTGGAGGGGCGCATAGCTATGGCTACACCTTC.

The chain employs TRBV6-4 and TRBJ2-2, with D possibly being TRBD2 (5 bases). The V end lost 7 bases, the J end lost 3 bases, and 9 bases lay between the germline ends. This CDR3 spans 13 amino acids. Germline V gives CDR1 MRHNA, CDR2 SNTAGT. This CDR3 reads CASNPGDTGELFF. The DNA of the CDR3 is TGTGCCAGCAATCCCGGGGACACCGGGGAGCTGTTTTTT.

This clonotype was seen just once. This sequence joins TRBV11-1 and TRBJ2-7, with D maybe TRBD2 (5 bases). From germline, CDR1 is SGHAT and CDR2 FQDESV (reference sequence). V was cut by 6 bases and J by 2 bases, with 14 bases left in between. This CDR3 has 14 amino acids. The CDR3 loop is CASSSRTRPYEQYF. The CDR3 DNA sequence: TGTGCCAGCAGTTCCAGGACTCGACCCTACGAGCAGTACTTC.

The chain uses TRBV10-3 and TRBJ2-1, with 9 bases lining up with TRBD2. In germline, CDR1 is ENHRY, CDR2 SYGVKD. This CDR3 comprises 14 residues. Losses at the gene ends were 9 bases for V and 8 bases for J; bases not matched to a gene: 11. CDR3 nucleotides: TGTGCCATGGGGCGGGGGGGCGGTACCGATGAGCAGTTCTTC. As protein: CAMGRGGGTDEQFF.

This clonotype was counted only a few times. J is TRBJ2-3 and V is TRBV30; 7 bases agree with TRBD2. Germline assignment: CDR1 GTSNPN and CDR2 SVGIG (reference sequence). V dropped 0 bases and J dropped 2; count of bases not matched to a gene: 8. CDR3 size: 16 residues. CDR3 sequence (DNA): TGTGCCTGGAGTGTTGCCGGCGGGGGTATCACAGATACGCAGTATTTT. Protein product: CAWSVAGGGITDTQYF.

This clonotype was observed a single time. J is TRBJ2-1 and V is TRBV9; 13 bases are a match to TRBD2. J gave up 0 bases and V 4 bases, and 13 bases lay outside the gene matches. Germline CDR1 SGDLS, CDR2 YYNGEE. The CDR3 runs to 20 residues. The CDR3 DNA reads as TGTGCCAGCAGCCTAGCCGGGACTAGCGGGACGCCGAGCTCCTACAATGAGCAGTTCTTC. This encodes CASSLAGTSGTPSSYNEQFF.

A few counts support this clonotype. CDR3 protein: CASSPQQGGGSYEQYF. CDR3 in DNA: TGTGCCAGCAGTCCCCAGCAGGGGGGAGGCTCCTACGAGCAGTACTTC. The genes are TRBV6-2 or TRBV6-3 and TRBJ2-7, with a tentative D call TRBD1 (7 bases). This CDR3 region has 16 residues. Germline V gives CDR1 MNHEY, CDR2 SVGEGT. Trimming pared 5 bases from V and 0 bases from J, leaving 17 bases between.

The CDR3 region is CASSMATRGYNEQFF. CDR3 nucleotides: TGTGCCAGCAGCATGGCAACCCGTGGATACAATGAGCAGTTCTTC. This chain uses TRBV5-5 with TRBJ2-1; no clear D. The CDR3 consists of 15 residues. Germline CDR1 and CDR2: SGHKS and YYEKEE (reference sequence). Trimming cost V 4 bases and J 4 bases, with 15 bases left between them.

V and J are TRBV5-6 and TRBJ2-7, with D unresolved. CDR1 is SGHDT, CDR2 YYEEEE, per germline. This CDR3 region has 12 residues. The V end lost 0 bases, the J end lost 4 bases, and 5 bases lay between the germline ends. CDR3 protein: CASSLAEYEQYF. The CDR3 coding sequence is TGTGCCAGCAGCTTGGCTGAGTACGAGCAGTACTTC.

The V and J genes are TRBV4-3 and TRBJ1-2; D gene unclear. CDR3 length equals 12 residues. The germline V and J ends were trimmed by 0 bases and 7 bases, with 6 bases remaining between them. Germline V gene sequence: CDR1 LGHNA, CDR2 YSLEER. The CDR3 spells CASSQDLVGYTF. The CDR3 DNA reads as TGCGCCAGCAGCCAAGATCTAGTTGGCTACACCTTC.

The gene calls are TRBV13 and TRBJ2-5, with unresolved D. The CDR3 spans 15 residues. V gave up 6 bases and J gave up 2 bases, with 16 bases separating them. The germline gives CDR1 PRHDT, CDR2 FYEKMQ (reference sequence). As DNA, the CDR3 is TGTGCCAGCAGGAAATCTTCTTCAGATCAAGAGACCCAGTACTTC. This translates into CASRKSSSDQETQYF.

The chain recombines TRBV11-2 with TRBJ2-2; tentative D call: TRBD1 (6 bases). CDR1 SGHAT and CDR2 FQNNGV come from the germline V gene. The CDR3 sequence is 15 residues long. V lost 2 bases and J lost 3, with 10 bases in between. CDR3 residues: CASSLLAGDTGELFF. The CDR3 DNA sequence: TGTGCCAGCAGCTTATTGGCAGGGGACACCGGGGAGCTGTTTTTT.

The CDR3 bases are TGCAGCGTTGTGGGGGACGGGGGGGTTCAGTACTTC. It yields the protein CSVVGDGGVQYF. The rearrangement joins TRBV29-1 to TRBJ2-4; 8 bases align to TRBD2. Losses at the gene ends were 4 bases for V and 11 bases for J; bases not matched to a gene: 7. The CDR3 consists of 12 residues. The germline V gene has CDR1 SQVTM and CDR2 ANQGSEA.

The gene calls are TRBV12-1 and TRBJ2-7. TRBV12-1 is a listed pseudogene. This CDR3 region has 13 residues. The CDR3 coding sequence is TGTGCCAGCAGCTTTGGACCTTCCTACGAGCAGTACTTC. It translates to CASSFGPSYEQYF.

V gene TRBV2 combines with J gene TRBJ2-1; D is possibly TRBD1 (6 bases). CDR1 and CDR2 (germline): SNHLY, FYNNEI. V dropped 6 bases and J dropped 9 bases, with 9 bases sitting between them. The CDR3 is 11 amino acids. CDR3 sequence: CASRQGSEQFF. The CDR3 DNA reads TGTGCCAGCAGACAGGGCAGTGAGCAGTTCTTC.

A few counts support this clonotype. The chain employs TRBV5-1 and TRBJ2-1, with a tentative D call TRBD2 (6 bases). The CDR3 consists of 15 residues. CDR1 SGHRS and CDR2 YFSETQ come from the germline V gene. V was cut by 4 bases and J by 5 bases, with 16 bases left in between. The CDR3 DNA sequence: TGCGCCAGCAGCATATCCGGGACTGGGAACAATGAGCAGTTCTTC. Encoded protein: CASSISGTGNNEQFF.

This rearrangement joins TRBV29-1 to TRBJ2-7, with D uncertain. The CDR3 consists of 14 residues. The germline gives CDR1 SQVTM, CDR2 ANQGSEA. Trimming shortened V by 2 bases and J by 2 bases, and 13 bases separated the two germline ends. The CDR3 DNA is TGCAGCGTTGAAATAGGACGGTCAACCTACGAGCAGTACTTC. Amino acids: CSVEIGRSTYEQYF.

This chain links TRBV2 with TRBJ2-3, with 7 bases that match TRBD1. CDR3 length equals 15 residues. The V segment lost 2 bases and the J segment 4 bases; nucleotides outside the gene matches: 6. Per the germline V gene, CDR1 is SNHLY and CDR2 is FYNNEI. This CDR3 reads CASSERDSYPDTQYF. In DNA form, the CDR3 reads TGTGCCAGCAGTGAACGGGACAGCTACCCAGATACGCAGTATTTT.

For the CDR3, the DNA is TGTGCCAGCAGCTTATTCCAAGAGACCCAGTACTTC. It specifies CASSLFQETQYF. V usage is TRBV11-3 and J usage is TRBJ2-5, with D uncertain. Between the trimmed V and J ends, which lost 2 bases and 1 base, there was a span of 2 bases. CDR3 length: 12 amino acids. Germline CDR1 is SGHNT and CDR2 is YENEEA.

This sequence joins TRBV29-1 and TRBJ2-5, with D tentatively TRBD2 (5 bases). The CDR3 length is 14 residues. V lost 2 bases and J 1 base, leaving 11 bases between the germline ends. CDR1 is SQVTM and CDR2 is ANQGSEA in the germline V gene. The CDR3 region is CSVEQDWGQETQYF. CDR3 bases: TGCAGCGTTGAACAGGACTGGGGCCAAGAGACCCAGTACTTC.

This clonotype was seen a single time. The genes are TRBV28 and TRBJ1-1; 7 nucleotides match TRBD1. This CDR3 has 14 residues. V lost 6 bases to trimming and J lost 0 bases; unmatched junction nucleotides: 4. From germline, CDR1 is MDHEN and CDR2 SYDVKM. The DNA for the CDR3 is TGTGCCAGCAGAACCGGGACAGTGAACACTGAAGCTTTCTTT. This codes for CASRTGTVNTEAFF. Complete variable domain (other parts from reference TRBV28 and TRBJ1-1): DVKVTQSSRYLVKRTGEKVFLECVQDMDHENMFWYRQDPGLGLRLIYFSYDVKMKEKGDIPEGYSVSREKKERFSLILESASTNQTSMYLCASRTGTVNTEAFFGQGTRLTVV.

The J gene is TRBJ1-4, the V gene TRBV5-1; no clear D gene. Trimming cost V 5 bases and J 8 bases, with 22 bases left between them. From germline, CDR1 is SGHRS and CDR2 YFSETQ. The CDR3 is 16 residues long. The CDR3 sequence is CASRNKKSGFREKLFF. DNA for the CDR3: TGCGCCAGCAGAAACAAGAAGAGCGGTTTCCGCGAAAAACTGTTTTTT.

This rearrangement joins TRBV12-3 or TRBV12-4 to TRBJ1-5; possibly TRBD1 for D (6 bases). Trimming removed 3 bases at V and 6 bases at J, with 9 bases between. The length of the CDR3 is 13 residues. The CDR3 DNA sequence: TGTGCCAGCAGTTTCAGGGGACGTCAGCCCCAGCATTTT. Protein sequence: CASSFRGRQPQHF.

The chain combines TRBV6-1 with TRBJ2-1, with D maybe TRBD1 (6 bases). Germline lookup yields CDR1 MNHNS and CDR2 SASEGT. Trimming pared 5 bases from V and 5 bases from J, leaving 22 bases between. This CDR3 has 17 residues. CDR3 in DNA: TGTGCCAGCAGTACGCACCTCCGGGACACAAAGGACAATGAGCAGTTCTTC. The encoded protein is CASSTHLRDTKDNEQFF.

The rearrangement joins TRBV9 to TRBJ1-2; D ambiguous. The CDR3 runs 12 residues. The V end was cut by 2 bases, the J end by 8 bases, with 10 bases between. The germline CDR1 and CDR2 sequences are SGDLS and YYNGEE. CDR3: CASSVSGNGYTF. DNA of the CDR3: TGTGCCAGCAGCGTCTCGGGGAACGGCTACACCTTC.

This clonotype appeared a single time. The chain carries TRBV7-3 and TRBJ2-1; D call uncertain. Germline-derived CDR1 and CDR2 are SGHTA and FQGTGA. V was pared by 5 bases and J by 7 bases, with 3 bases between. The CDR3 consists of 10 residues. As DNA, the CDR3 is TGTGCCAGCAGCATAAATGAGCAGTTCTTC. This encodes CASSINEQFF. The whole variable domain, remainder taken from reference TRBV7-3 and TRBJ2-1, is GAGVSQTPSNKVTEKGKYVELRCDPISGHTALYWYRQSLGQGPEFLIYFQGTGAADDSGLPNDRFFAVRPEGSVSTLKIQRTERGDSAVYLCASSINEQFFGPGTRLTVL.

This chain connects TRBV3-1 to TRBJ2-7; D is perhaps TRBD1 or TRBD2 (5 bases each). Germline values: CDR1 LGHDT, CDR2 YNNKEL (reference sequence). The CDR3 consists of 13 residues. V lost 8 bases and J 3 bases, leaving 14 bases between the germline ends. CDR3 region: CASAGTQDYEQYF. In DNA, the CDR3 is TGTGCCAGCGCCGGGACCCAAGACTACGAGCAGTACTTC.

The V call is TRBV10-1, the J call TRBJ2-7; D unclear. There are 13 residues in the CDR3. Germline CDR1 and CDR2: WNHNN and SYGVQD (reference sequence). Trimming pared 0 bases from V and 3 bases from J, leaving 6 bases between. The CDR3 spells CASSESRIYEQYF. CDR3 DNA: TGCGCCAGCAGTGAGTCGCGGATCTACGAGCAGTACTTC.